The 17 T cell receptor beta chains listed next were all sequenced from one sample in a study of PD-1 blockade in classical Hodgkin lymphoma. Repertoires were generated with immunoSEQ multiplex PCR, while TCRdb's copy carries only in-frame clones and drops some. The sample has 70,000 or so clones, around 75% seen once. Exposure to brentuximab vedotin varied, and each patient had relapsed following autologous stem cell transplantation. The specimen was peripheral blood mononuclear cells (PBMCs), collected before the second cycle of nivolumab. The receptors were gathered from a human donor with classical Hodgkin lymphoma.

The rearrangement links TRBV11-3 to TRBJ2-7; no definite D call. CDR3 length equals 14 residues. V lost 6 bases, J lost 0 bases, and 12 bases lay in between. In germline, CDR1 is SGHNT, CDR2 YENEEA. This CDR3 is CASSPWMSSYEQYF. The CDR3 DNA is TGTGCCAGCAGTCCGTGGATGAGCTCCTACGAGCAGTACTTC. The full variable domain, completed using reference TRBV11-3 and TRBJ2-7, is EAGVVQSPRYKIIEKKQPVAFWCNPISGHNTLYWYLQNLGQGPELLIRYENEEAVDDSQLPKDRFSAERLKGVDSTLKIQPAELGDSAVYLCASSPWMSSYEQYFGPGTRLTVT.

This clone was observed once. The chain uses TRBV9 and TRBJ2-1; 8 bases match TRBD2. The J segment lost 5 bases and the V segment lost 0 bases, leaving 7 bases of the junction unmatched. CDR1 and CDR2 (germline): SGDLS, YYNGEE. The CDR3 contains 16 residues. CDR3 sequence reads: CASSVGPAGVNNEQFF. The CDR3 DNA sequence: TGTGCCAGCAGCGTAGGGCCAGCGGGAGTTAACAATGAGCAGTTCTTC.

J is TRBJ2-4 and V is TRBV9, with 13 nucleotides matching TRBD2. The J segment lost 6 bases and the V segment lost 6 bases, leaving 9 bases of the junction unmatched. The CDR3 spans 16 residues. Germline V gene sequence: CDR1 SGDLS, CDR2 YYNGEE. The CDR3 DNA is TGTGCCAGCAACACCGAGGGACTAGCGGGGAGAAACATTCAGTACTTC. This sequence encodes CASNTEGLAGRNIQYF.

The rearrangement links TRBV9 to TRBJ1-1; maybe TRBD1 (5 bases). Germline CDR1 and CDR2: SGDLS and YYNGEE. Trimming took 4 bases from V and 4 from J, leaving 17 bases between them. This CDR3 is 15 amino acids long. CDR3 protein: CASSSWGDVTTEAFF. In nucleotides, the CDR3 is TGTGCCAGCAGCTCCTGGGGGGACGTGACCACTGAAGCTTTCTTT.

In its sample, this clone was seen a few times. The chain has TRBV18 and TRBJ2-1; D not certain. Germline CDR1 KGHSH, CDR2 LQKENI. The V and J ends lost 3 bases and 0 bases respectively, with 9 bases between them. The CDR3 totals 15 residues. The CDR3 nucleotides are TGTGCCAGCTCACCCTATCCCAGCTCCTACAATGAGCAGTTCTTC. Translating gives CASSPYPSSYNEQFF.

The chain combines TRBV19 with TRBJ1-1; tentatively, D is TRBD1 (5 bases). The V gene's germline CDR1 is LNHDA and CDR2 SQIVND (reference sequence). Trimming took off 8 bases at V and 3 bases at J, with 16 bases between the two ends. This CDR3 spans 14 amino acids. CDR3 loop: CASSTGIRDTEAFF. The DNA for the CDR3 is TGTGCCAGTTCTACAGGCATACGGGACACTGAAGCTTTCTTT.

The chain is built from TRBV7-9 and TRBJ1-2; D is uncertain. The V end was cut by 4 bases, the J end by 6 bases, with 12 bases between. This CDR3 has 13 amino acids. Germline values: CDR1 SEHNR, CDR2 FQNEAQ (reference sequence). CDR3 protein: CASSSSRTDGYTF. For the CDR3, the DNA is TGTGCCAGCAGCTCGTCAAGGACGGATGGCTACACCTTC.

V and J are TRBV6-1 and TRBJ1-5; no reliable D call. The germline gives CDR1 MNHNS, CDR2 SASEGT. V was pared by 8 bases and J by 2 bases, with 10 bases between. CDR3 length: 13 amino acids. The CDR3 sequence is CASVLMGNQPQHF. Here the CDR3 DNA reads TGTGCCAGCGTCCTTATGGGCAATCAGCCCCAGCATTTT.

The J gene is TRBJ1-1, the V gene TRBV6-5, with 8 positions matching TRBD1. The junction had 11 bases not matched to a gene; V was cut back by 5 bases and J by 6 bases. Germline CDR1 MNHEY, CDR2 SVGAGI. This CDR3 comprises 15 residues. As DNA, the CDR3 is TGTGCCAGCAGTCCCCCAACAGGGGGGGGGCCTGAAGCTTTCTTT. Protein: CASSPPTGGGPEAFF.

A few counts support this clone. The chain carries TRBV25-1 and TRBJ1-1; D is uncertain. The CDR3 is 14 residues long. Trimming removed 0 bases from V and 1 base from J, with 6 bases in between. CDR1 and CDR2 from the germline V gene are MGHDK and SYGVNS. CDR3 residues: CASSEYTGNTEAFF. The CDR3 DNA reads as TGTGCCAGCAGTGAATATACCGGGAACACTGAAGCTTTCTTT.

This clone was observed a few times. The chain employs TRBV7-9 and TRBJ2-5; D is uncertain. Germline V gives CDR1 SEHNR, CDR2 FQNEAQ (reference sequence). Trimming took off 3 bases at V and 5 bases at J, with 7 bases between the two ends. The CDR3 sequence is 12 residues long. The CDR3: CASSFQRETQYF. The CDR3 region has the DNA TGTGCCAGCAGCTTTCAGAGGGAGACCCAGTACTTC.

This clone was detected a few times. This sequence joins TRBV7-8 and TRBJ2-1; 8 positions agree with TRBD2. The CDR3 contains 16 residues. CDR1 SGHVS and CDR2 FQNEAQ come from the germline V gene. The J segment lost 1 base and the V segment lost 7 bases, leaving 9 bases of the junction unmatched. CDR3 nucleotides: TGTGCCAGCACCCTCTCGGGGGGGAGTTCCTACAATGAGCAGTTCTTC. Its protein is CASTLSGGSSYNEQFF.

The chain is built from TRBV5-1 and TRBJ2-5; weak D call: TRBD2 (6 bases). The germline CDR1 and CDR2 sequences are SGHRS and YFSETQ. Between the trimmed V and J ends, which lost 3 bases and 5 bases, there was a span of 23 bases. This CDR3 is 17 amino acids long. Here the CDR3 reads CASSSAVAGPSGETQYF. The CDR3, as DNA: TGCGCCAGCAGCTCCGCTGTGGCGGGACCATCGGGGGAGACCCAGTACTTC.

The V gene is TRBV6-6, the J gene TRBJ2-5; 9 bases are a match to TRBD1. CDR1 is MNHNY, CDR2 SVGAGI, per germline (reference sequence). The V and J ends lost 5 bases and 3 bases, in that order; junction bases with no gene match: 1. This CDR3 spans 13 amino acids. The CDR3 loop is CASSRTGEETQYF. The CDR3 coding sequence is TGTGCCAGCAGTCGGACAGGGGAAGAGACCCAGTACTTC.

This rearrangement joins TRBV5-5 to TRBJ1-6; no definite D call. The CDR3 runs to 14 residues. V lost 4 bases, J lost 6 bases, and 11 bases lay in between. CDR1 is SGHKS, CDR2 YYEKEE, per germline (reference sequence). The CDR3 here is CASSHQDTNSPLHF. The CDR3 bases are TGTGCCAGCAGCCATCAAGACACTAATTCACCCCTCCACTTT.

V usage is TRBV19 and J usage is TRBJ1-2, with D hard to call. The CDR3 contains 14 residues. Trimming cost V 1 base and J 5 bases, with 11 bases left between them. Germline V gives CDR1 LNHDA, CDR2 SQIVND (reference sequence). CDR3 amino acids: CASSIGADGYGYTF. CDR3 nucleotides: TGTGCCAGTAGTATAGGGGCGGACGGTTATGGCTACACCTTC.

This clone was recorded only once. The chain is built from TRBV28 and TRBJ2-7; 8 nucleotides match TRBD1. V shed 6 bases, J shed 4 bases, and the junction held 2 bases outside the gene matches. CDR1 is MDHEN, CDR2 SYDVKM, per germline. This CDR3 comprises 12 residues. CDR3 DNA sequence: TGTGCCAGCAGCCGGACAGGGTACGAGCAGTACTTC. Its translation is CASSRTGYEQYF.